A single sample gave rise to the 28 T cell receptor beta chains below, sequenced in a study of T-cell reconstitution after alpha-beta-depleted transplantation in children. TCRbeta library construction was performed incorporating unique molecular identifiers. Via MiXCR, TCRdb re-called the PCR reads, giving one row per CDR3 protein. Of some 550,000 distinct CDR3 sequences in the sample, approximately 16% are singletons; the top ten hold about 3.1%. Specimen: PBMCs from the stem cell graft donor, collected from the stem cell graft. The receptors were sampled from a human donor who donated a stem cell graft to a child with acute lymphoblastic leukemia.

This clonotype showed up many times. The chain joins TRBV12-3 or TRBV12-4 to TRBJ2-3; 9 bases agree with TRBD2. CDR3 size: 17 residues. With V trimmed by 6 bases and J by 2 bases, 12 bases remained unmatched. CDR3 DNA: TGTGCCAGCAGGGGCTTAGGACTAGCGCTGTACACAGATACGCAGTATTTT. Residues: CASRGLGLALYTDTQYF.

The chain links TRBV4-2 to TRBJ2-7, with 7 bases lining up with TRBD2. The ends lost 1 base at V and 2 bases at J; junction bases unmatched: 5. This CDR3 region has 15 residues. CDR1 and CDR2 from the germline V gene are LGHNA and YNFKEQ. The chain's CDR3 is CASSQGTAGTYEQYF. The CDR3 DNA reads TGTGCCAGCAGCCAAGGAACAGCGGGGACCTACGAGCAGTACTTC.

This clonotype has ten or more counts. CDR3 amino acids: CASSERRGGSGNTIYF. The CDR3 DNA follows: TGTGCCAGCAGTGAAAGGAGAGGGGGCTCTGGAAACACCATATATTTT. V usage is TRBV2 and J usage is TRBJ1-3; possible D gene TRBD1, 6 bases. This CDR3 has 16 residues. Germline V CDR1 and CDR2: SNHLY, FYNNEI. V was pared by 2 bases and J by 0 bases, with 11 bases between.

This clonotype was observed a few times. The rearrangement uses TRBV27 and TRBJ1-1; 7 bases map to TRBD1. V shed 6 bases, J shed 7 bases, and the junction held 8 bases outside the gene matches. Germline values: CDR1 MNHEY, CDR2 SMNVEV (reference sequence). The CDR3 totals 13 residues. The CDR3 here is CASRGRGQSEAFF. CDR3 bases: TGTGCCAGCAGGGGTAGGGGGCAGAGTGAAGCTTTCTTT.

The chain carries TRBV29-1 and TRBJ2-2, with D unresolved. Germline V gene sequence: CDR1 SQVTM, CDR2 ANQGSEA. Trimming took off 4 bases at V and 3 bases at J, with 6 bases between the two ends. The CDR3 covers 12 residues. CDR3 nucleotides: TGCAGCGTTGTAGTGTACACCGGGGAGCTGTTTTTT. Protein product: CSVVVYTGELFF.

V gene TRBV20-1 combines with J gene TRBJ2-7; weak D call: TRBD2 (6 bases). The CDR3 is 13 amino acids. Trimming took 3 bases from V and 3 from J, leaving 12 bases between them. Germline-derived CDR1 and CDR2 are DFQATT and SNEGSKA (reference sequence). In DNA form, the CDR3 reads TGCAGTGCTAGCGGCCTAGCGCTCTACGAGCAGTACTTC. The encoded protein is CSASGLALYEQYF.

This chain links TRBV19 with TRBJ1-1; tentatively, D is TRBD1 (6 bases). This CDR3 region has 17 residues. Germline CDR1 LNHDA, CDR2 SQIVND (reference sequence). V was cut by 3 bases and J by 0 bases, with 17 bases left in between. CDR3 bases: TGTGCCAGTAGTATCGGTAGGACAGCGACGATGAACACTGAAGCTTTCTTT. Encoded protein: CASSIGRTATMNTEAFF.

The chain is built from TRBV25-1 and TRBJ2-7, with D tentatively TRBD1 (6 bases). Germline V gene sequence: CDR1 MGHDK, CDR2 SYGVNS. The CDR3 runs 15 residues. Trimming shortened V by 2 bases and J by 6 bases, and 17 bases separated the two germline ends. This CDR3 is CASSERTAGQGEQYF. CDR3 sequence (DNA): TGTGCCAGCAGTGAAAGGACAGCCGGGCAAGGCGAGCAGTACTTC.

This rearrangement joins TRBV20-1 to TRBJ2-2; TRBD2 aligns across 11 bases. Germline V gene lookup returns CDR1 DFQATT and CDR2 SNEGSKA (reference sequence). This CDR3 is built from 16 residues. The V segment lost 4 bases and the J segment 0 bases; nucleotides outside the gene matches: 4. In nucleotides, the CDR3 is TGCAGTGCTACGGGACTAGCGGAGTCGAACACCGGGGAGCTGTTTTTT. It codes for CSATGLAESNTGELFF.

This clonotype was detected only a few times. CDR3 protein: CASSLGNTFREAYEQYF. DNA of the CDR3: TGTGCCAGCAGTTTAGGAAACACCTTTCGGGAGGCCTACGAGCAGTACTTC. The gene calls are TRBV28 and TRBJ2-7, with 7 positions matching TRBD2. This CDR3 comprises 17 residues. Trimming cost V 2 bases and J 2 bases; bases outside gene matches: 12. The germline CDR1 and CDR2 sequences are MDHEN and SYDVKM.

This clonotype was seen a few times. V gene TRBV3-1 combines with J gene TRBJ2-3; TRBD2 matches at 7 bases. This CDR3 is 14 amino acids long. The germline V gene has CDR1 LGHDT and CDR2 YNNKEL (reference sequence). V gave up 0 bases and J gave up 8 bases; unmatched junction bases: 5. The CDR3 loop reads CASSQDGRGGTQYF. CDR3 DNA sequence: TGTGCCAGCAGCCAAGATGGGAGGGGAGGTACGCAGTATTTT.

This clonotype was found a few times. Written as DNA, the CDR3 is TGTGCCAGCAGTCCAAAACCGACAGGGTTTGGAAACACCATATATTTT. It yields the protein CASSPKPTGFGNTIYF. The chain joins TRBV12-3 or TRBV12-4 to TRBJ1-3; the match to TRBD1 covers 7 bases. V lost 5 bases, J lost 3 bases, and 10 bases stayed unmatched. The CDR3 length is 16 residues.

This sequence joins TRBV20-1 and TRBJ2-1; 9 bases are a match to TRBD1. Trimming took 0 bases from V and 5 from J; bases not matched to a gene: 8. This CDR3 contains 16 residues. The germline V gene has CDR1 DFQATT and CDR2 SNEGSKA (reference sequence). CDR3 bases: TGCAGTGCTAGAGAGAGGACAGGGGAAAAAGACAATGAGCAGTTCTTC. This sequence encodes CSARERTGEKDNEQFF.

The genes are TRBV12-3 or TRBV12-4 and TRBJ1-4; 8 bases are shared with TRBD1. CDR3 length equals 17 residues. V lost 6 bases to trimming and J lost 3 bases; unmatched junction nucleotides: 12. The DNA for the CDR3 is TGTGCCAGCAGCTTCTGGACAGGGCAGGAGGCTAATGAAAAACTGTTTTTT. It is translated as CASSFWTGQEANEKLFF.

The rearrangement uses TRBV3-1 and TRBJ2-4, with TRBD2 matching over 14 bases. CDR3 size: 17 residues. The germline CDR1 and CDR2 sequences are LGHDT and YNNKEL (reference sequence). V shed 2 bases, J shed 8 bases, and the junction held 8 bases outside the gene matches. The chain's CDR3 is CASSQLGLAGDSDIQYF. The CDR3 DNA follows: TGTGCCAGCAGCCAACTGGGACTAGCGGGAGATTCAGACATTCAGTACTTC.

This clonotype appeared a few times. The chain joins TRBV18 to TRBJ2-1, with 8 bases aligning to TRBD2. The germline gives CDR1 KGHSH, CDR2 LQKENI. The CDR3 is made up of 15 amino acids. V shed 0 bases and J 13 bases; nucleotides not matched to a gene: 11. CDR3 protein: CASSPPSAGTSLQFF. The CDR3 region has the DNA TGTGCCAGCTCACCACCGAGTGCAGGGACTAGTCTCCAGTTCTTC.

This chain links TRBV6-2 or TRBV6-3 with TRBJ2-2; D is possibly TRBD2 (6 bases). From germline, CDR1 is MNHEY and CDR2 SVGEGT. The CDR3 has 17 amino acids. V shed 2 bases and J shed 7 bases, with 20 bases lying between them. In DNA form, the CDR3 reads TGTGCCAGCAGTTACGTCTCCGGGACTCCAGTGGGCGGGGAGCTGTTTTTT. Residues: CASSYVSGTPVGGELFF.

This clonotype has more than one count but fewer than ten. The chain is built from TRBV5-1 and TRBJ2-7; 8 positions match TRBD1. CDR1 and CDR2 from the germline V gene are SGHRS and YFSETQ. V lost 4 bases, J lost 6 bases, and 6 bases stayed unmatched. CDR3 length: 13 amino acids. CDR3 loop: CASSPFTGGEQYF. CDR3 nucleotides: TGCGCCAGCAGCCCATTCACAGGGGGCGAGCAGTACTTC.

Details on this clonotype: Relative to the germline gene, one junction end is altered; a read error may explain this. The genes are TRBV12-3 or TRBV12-4 and TRBJ1-5; D unclear. CDR3 length: 14 amino acids. CDR3: CTSRRREVFQPQHF. CDR3 bases: TGTACCAGCAGACGTCGGGAAGTCTTTCAGCCCCAGCATTTT.

A few counts support this clonotype. The genes are TRBV7-2 and TRBJ2-3, with 9 bases that match TRBD2. The CDR3 consists of 12 residues. Germline V lookup: CDR1 SGHTA, CDR2 FQGNSA. V gave up 4 bases and J gave up 12 bases; unmatched junction bases: 5. In nucleotides, the CDR3 is TGTGCCAGCAGCTCGGGACTAGCTTTACAGTATTTT. It translates to CASSSGLALQYF.

This clonotype was seen only a few times. DNA for the CDR3: TGTGCCAGCAGCGGCAGGACAGGGGGGAACACCGGGGAGCTGTTTTTT. Protein sequence: CASSGRTGGNTGELFF. The chain combines TRBV9 with TRBJ2-2; 10 nucleotides agree with TRBD1. The CDR3 has 16 amino acids. Germline V gives CDR1 SGDLS, CDR2 YYNGEE. The trim removed 3 bases at V and 1 base at J, leaving 3 bases unmatched. The full variable domain, completed using reference TRBV9 and TRBJ2-2, is DSGVTQTPKHLITATGQRVTLRCSPRSGDLSVYWYQQSLDQGLQFLIQYYNGEERAKGNILERFSAQQFPDLHSELNLSSLELGDSALYFCASSGRTGGNTGELFFGEGSRLTVL.

In this sample, this clonotype turned up a few times. This chain uses TRBV21-1 with TRBJ2-4. TRBV21-1 is a recognized pseudogene. The length of the CDR3 is 18 residues. The CDR3 sequence is CASSKGQNGFLAKNIQYF. The DNA for the CDR3 is TGTGCCAGCAGCAAAGGCCAGAATGGTTTCCTCGCCAAAAACATTCAGTACTTC.

This sequence joins TRBV5-6 and TRBJ2-1; tentatively, D is TRBD2 (7 bases). The CDR3 sequence is 16 residues long. V lost 4 bases to trimming and J lost 3 bases, with 17 bases between them. CDR1 SGHDT and CDR2 YYEEEE come from the germline V gene. This CDR3 reads CASSQGGASGYNEQFF. CDR3 bases: TGTGCCAGCAGCCAAGGGGGGGCTAGCGGCTACAATGAGCAGTTCTTC. Full variable domain (outside the CDR3, taken from reference TRBV5-6 and TRBJ2-1): DAGVTQSPTHLIKTRGQQVTLRCSPKSGHDTVSWYQQALGQGPQFIFQYYEEEERQRGNFPDRFSGHQFPNYSSELNVNALLLGDSALYLCASSQGGASGYNEQFFGPGTRLTVL.

This clonotype appeared a few times. The V and J genes are TRBV6-5 and TRBJ1-3; TRBD1 matches 8 bases. With V trimmed by 4 bases and J by 4 bases, 3 bases remained unmatched. Germline V gene sequence: CDR1 MNHEY, CDR2 SVGAGI. The CDR3 is 14 residues long. CDR3 in amino acids: CASSSGQAGNTIYF. The CDR3 DNA reads TGTGCCAGCAGTTCGGGACAGGCCGGAAACACCATATATTTT.

This clonotype has just a few counts. V gene TRBV29-1 combines with J gene TRBJ1-1; 7 bases match TRBD1. V was pared by 7 bases and J by 4 bases, with 12 bases of the junction left unmatched. The germline V gene encodes CDR1 SQVTM and CDR2 ANQGSEA. The CDR3 is made up of 14 amino acids. For the CDR3, the DNA is TGCAGCGCCAAGACAGGGTCTATGCGCACTGAAGCTTTCTTT. It encodes CSAKTGSMRTEAFF. Full variable domain (missing parts from reference TRBV29-1 and TRBJ1-1): SAVISQKPSRDICQRGTSLTIQCQVDSQVTMMFWYRQQPGQSLTLIATANQGSEATYESGFVIDKFPISRPNLTFSTLTVSNMSPEDSSIYLCSAKTGSMRTEAFFGQGTRLTVV.

This clonotype was counted only a few times. The chain has TRBV15 and TRBJ2-2, with D perhaps TRBD2 (5 bases). Germline CDR1 is LNHNV and CDR2 is YYDKDF (reference sequence). This CDR3 is 15 amino acids long. Trimming cost V 6 bases and J 1 base, with 12 bases left between them. The DNA of the CDR3 is TGTGCCACCAGTCCTAGAGGGTTGAACACCGGGGAGCTGTTTTTT. Encoded protein: CATSPRGLNTGELFF. The complete variable domain, with remaining parts taken from reference TRBV15 and TRBJ2-2, reads DAMVIQNPRYQVTQFGKPVTLSCSQTLNHNVMYWYQQKSSQAPKLLFHYYDKDFNNEADTPDNFQSRRPNTSFCFLDIRSPGLGDTAMYLCATSPRGLNTGELFFGEGSRLTVL.

This clonotype came up a few times. The chain uses TRBV6-5 and TRBJ2-7; 7 nucleotides agree with TRBD2. After removal of 0 bases from V and 2 bases from J, the junction contained 13 bases not matched to a gene. The CDR3 is 18 amino acids. Germline V CDR1 and CDR2: MNHEY, SVGAGI. CDR3 in amino acids: CASSYSKSGVPVPYEQYF. CDR3 in DNA: TGTGCCAGCAGTTACTCGAAGAGCGGGGTTCCCGTCCCCTACGAGCAGTACTTC.

The chain carries TRBV27 and TRBJ1-1; D gene ambiguous. The V end lost 6 bases, the J end lost 0 bases, and 11 bases lay between the germline ends. CDR3 length equals 14 residues. Germline CDR1 MNHEY, CDR2 SMNVEV (reference sequence). The CDR3 DNA is TGTGCCAGCAGGGCACTTACAGTGAACACTGAAGCTTTCTTT. Translating gives CASRALTVNTEAFF.